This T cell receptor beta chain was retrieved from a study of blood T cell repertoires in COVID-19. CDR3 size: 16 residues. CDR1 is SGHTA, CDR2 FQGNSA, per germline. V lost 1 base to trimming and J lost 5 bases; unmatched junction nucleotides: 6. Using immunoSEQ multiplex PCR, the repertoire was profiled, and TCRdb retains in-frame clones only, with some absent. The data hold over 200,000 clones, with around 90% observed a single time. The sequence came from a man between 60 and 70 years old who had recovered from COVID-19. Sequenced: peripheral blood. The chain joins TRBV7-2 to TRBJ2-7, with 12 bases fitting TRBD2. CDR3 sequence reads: CASSLGPSGRANEQYF. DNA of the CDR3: TGTGCCAGCAGCTTAGGTCCTAGCGGGAGGGCCAACGAGCAGTACTTC.